This T cell receptor beta chain was obtained from a study of breast tumors, draining lymph nodes, adjacent tissues. Notes on the study in general: Tumor repertoires ranked between lymph nodes and nontumor tissue in diversity, with V and J gene preferences. Compared with basal-like, luminal-like tumors shared significantly more repertoire with nontumor tissue.

Germline V gene lookup returns CDR1 LGHDT and CDR2 YNNKEL (reference sequence). The CDR3 is 13 amino acids. V was clipped by 4 bases and J by 5 bases, with 11 bases between them. Many counts were recorded for this clonotype. The antigen is unknown. TCRdb analysed the multiplex PCR reads with MiXCR anew, one entry per CDR3 protein. The table includes about 200,000 distinct CDR3 sequences, less than 40% detected once. Breast cancer patients provided tissue from their axillary draining lymph nodes. Sequencing input: axillary lymph node tissue. This receptor was identified in a female donor with breast cancer. Some clones in this sample may be carry-over from other donors' samples. The V call is TRBV3-1, the J call TRBJ2-5; the D gene is possibly TRBD2 (5 bases). The CDR3 region is CASSPQWEETQYF. Here the CDR3 DNA reads TGTGCCAGCAGCCCTCAGTGGGAGGAGACCCAGTACTTC.